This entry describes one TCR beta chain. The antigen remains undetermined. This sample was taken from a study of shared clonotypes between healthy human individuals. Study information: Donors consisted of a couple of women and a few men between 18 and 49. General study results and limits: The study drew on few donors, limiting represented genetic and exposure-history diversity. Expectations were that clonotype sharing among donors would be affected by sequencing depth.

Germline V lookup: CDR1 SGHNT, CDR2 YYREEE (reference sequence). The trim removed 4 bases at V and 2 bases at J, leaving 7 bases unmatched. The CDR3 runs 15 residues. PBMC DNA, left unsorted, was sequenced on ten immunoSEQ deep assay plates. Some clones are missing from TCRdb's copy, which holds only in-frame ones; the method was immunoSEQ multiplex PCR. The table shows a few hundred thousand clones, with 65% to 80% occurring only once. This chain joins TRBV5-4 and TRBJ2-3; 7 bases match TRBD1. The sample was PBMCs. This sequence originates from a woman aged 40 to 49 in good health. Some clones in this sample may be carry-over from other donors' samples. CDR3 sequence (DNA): TGTGCCAGCAGCCAGGGGGTACCCTTCACAGATACGCAGTATTTT. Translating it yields CASSQGVPFTDTQYF.